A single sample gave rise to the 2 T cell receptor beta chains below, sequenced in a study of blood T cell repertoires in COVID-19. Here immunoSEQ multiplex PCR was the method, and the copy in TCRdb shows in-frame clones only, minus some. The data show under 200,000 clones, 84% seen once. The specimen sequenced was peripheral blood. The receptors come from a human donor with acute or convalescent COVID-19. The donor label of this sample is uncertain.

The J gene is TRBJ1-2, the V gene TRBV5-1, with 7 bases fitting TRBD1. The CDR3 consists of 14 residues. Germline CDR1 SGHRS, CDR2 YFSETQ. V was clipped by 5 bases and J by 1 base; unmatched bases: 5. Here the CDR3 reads CASRSGTVNYGYTF. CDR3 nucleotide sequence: TGCGCCAGCAGGTCCGGGACAGTTAACTATGGCTACACCTTC.

The CDR3 region is CASRGPNRDADGYTF. For the CDR3, the DNA is TGTGCCAGCAGGGGGCCGAACAGGGATGCGGATGGCTACACCTTC. The V gene is TRBV7-9, the J gene TRBJ1-2; a weak D match, TRBD1 (6 bases). This CDR3 has 15 residues. The germline V gene encodes CDR1 SEHNR and CDR2 FQNEAQ (reference sequence). V dropped 6 bases and J dropped 6 bases, with 20 bases sitting between them.